This is a list of T cell receptor beta chains from one sample in a study of cytotoxic CD8 clonotypes in ibrutinib-treated CLL. Generated by immunoSEQ multiplex PCR, the TCRdb table keeps only in-frame clones and is missing some. The table lists 190,000 or so clones, around 72% of them singletons, with roughly 13% in the top ten. The sample consisted of PBMCs, taken after 24 months of ibrutinib treatment. The receptors were gathered from a human donor with chronic lymphocytic leukemia. The CDR3 runs from the conserved cysteine through the conserved F or W. D genes are given only for firm matches. Only some rows state a clone size, as once, few, many or a class for expanded clones.

>TRBV18|TRBD1|TRBJ2-3|.
CASSTTGEDTQYF
TGTGCCAGCTCAACGACAGGGGAAGATACGCAGTATTTT
>TRBV10-2|.|TRBJ2-7|.
CASSGAYPYEQYF
TGCGCCAGCAGTGGGGCCTATCCCTACGAGCAGTACTTC
>TRBV6-6|.|TRBJ1-1|.
CASSQGQREAFF
TGTGCCAGCAGCCAAGGACAGAGAGAAGCTTTCTTT
>TRBV7-6|.|TRBJ2-1|.
CASGASIEQFF
TGTGCCAGCGGGGCTAGTATTGAGCAGTTCTTC
>TRBV7-9|.|TRBJ2-7|few
CASSTSGYEQYF
TGTGCCAGCAGCACCTCGGGGTACGAGCAGTACTTC
>TRBV30|.|TRBJ1-5|.
CAWSVAARHQPQHF
TGTGCCTGGAGTGTGGCGGCGAGGCATCAGCCCCAGCATTTT
>TRBV7-2|TRBD2|TRBJ2-1|once
CASSRTTSGRGYEQFF
TGTGCCAGCAGCCGGACGACTAGCGGGAGAGGGTATGAGCAGTTCTTC
>TRBV19|TRBD2|TRBJ2-1|.
CASSIPGGSYNEQFF
TGTGCCAGTAGTATTCCGGGAGGTTCCTACAATGAGCAGTTCTTC
>TRBV4-2|TRBD1|TRBJ2-3|.
CASSHLRDRVPTDTQYF
TGTGCCAGCAGCCACCTCCGGGACAGGGTCCCCACAGATACGCAGTATTTT
>TRBV6-5|TRBD1|TRBJ1-3|.
CASSYLGQGSGNTIYF
TGTGCCAGCAGTTACTTGGGACAGGGATCTGGAAACACCATATATTTT
>TRBV27|TRBD1|TRBJ2-7|once
CASSLFTTGGLEQYF
TGTGCCAGCAGTTTATTCACGACAGGGGGCCTAGAGCAGTACTTC
>TRBV20-1|.|TRBJ1-1|.
CSASWNTEAFF
TGCAGTGCTAGTTGGAACACTGAAGCTTTCTTT
>TRBV5-6|TRBD1|TRBJ1-1|.
CASSPGTGIGTEAFF
TGTGCCAGCAGCCCCGGGACAGGGATCGGCACTGAAGCTTTCTTT
>TRBV4-3|.|TRBJ2-1|.
CASSQDGTGEQFF
TGCGCCAGCAGCCAAGATGGAACAGGGGAGCAGTTCTTC
>TRBV28|TRBD1|TRBJ1-1|.
CASRPYDREGTEAFF
TGTGCCAGCAGACCATACGACAGGGAGGGGACTGAAGCTTTCTTT
>TRBV4-2|TRBD2|TRBJ2-3|.
CASSQAPAGGRGDTQYF
TGTGCCAGCAGCCAAGCCCCAGCGGGAGGGCGGGGAGATACGCAGTATTTT
>TRBV6-1|.|TRBJ2-7|.
CASSPIGDGYEQYF
TGTGCCAGCAGCCCAATAGGGGACGGGTACGAGCAGTACTTC
>TRBV27|TRBD2|TRBJ2-1|.
CASSKTTGLAAEQFF
TGTGCCAGCAGTAAAACGACTGGACTAGCTGCTGAGCAGTTCTTC
>TRBV5-6|.|TRBJ2-7|.
CASSIRLEQYF
TGTGCCAGCAGCATAAGACTGGAGCAGTACTTC
>TRBV6-5|TRBD2|TRBJ2-5|.
CASSRSGGYQETQYF
TGTGCCAGCAGTCGCTCCGGGGGGTATCAAGAGACCCAGTACTTC
>TRBV11-2|.|TRBJ2-1|.
CASSQDMWGGNNEQFF
TGTGCCAGCAGCCAAGATATGTGGGGTGGTAACAATGAGCAGTTCTTC
>TRBV6-5|TRBD1|TRBJ2-7|.
CASTPSRDSTYEQYF
TGTGCCAGCACGCCGAGCAGGGACAGCACCTACGAGCAGTACTTC
>TRBV28|.|TRBJ1-2|.
CASSLDERFNYGYTF
TGTGCCAGCAGTTTAGATGAAAGATTTAACTATGGCTACACCTTC
>TRBV29-1|TRBD2|TRBJ2-3|.
CSVEYSGTSTDTQYF
TGCAGCGTTGAATATAGCGGGACTAGCACAGATACGCAGTATTTT
>TRBV2|.|TRBJ2-1|.
CASSRDSTYNEQFF
TGTGCCAGCAGTCGGGACTCGACCTACAATGAGCAGTTCTTC
>TRBV9|.|TRBJ2-1|.
CASSVVEQNNEQFF
TGTGCCAGCAGCGTGGTAGAACAGAACAATGAGCAGTTCTTC
>TRBV5-6|.|TRBJ2-1|.
CASSLGPIYNEQFF
TGTGCCAGCAGCTTGGGCCCAATCTACAATGAGCAGTTCTTC
>TRBV28|.|TRBJ2-7|.
CASVGAAYEQYF
TGTGCCAGCGTCGGGGCGGCCTACGAGCAGTACTTC
>TRBV7-2|TRBD1|TRBJ1-3|.
CASSLVQGSGNTIYF
TGTGCCAGCAGCTTAGTACAGGGGAGTGGAAACACCATATATTTT
>TRBV19|.|TRBJ1-5|.
CASKSRVGNQPQHF
TGTGCCAGTAAAAGCAGGGTCGGCAATCAGCCCCAGCATTTT
>TRBV29-1|.|TRBJ1-2|.
CSVESKRDYGYTF
TGCAGCGTTGAATCGAAACGGGACTATGGCTACACCTTC
>TRBV11-2|TRBD1|TRBJ2-1|.
CASSHSGTGGYGSYNEQFF
TGTGCCAGCAGCCACTCCGGGACAGGGGGCTACGGGTCCTACAATGAGCAGTTCTTC
>TRBV27|.|TRBJ1-5|.
CASSGTGSLSPQHF
TGTGCCAGCAGTGGAACAGGGTCCCTGTCGCCCCAGCATTTT
>TRBV5-1|.|TRBJ2-1|few
CASSLSMRGDNEQFF
TGCGCCAGCAGCCTAAGTATGAGGGGGGACAATGAGCAGTTCTTC
>TRBV9|TRBD2|TRBJ2-3|.
CASSVAFRTSGIFTDTQYF
TGTGCCAGCAGCGTAGCTTTTCGGACTAGCGGGATCTTCACAGATACGCAGTATTTT
>TRBV11-2|TRBD2|TRBJ2-7|.
CASSLVRILAGGDEQYF
TGTGCCAGCAGCTTAGTCCGAATTCTAGCGGGAGGTGACGAGCAGTACTTC
>TRBV5-1|.|TRBJ1-1|few
CASSLGVNTEAFF
TGCGCCAGCAGCTTGGGGGTGAACACTGAAGCTTTCTTT
>TRBV5-1|TRBD1|TRBJ2-7|.
CASSLSGTGREQYF
TGCGCCAGCAGCTTGTCAGGGACAGGGCGGGAGCAGTACTTC
>TRBV7-2|.|TRBJ2-7|.
CASSPNRPTNAYEQYF
TGTGCCAGCAGCCCTAACAGACCAACAAACGCATACGAGCAGTACTTC
>TRBV18|.|TRBJ2-5|few
CASSPPGPQETQYF
TGTGCCAGCTCACCACCAGGACCCCAAGAGACCCAGTACTTC
>TRBV2|.|TRBJ2-1|.
CASNGFLDEQFF
TGTGCCAGCAACGGTTTTTTGGATGAGCAGTTCTTC
>TRBV15|.|TRBJ2-1|.
CATSRLRDNEQFF
TGTGCCACCAGCAGACTCCGGGACAATGAGCAGTTCTTC
>TRBV11-1|TRBD2|TRBJ2-5|few
CASSLRTSVQETQYF
TGTGCCAGCAGCTTACGGACTAGCGTCCAAGAGACCCAGTACTTC
>TRBV6-5|.|TRBJ2-1|.
CASCPTGYNEQFF
TGTGCCAGCTGCCCCACAGGGTACAATGAGCAGTTCTTC
>TRBV5-1|TRBD1|TRBJ2-3|.
CASRGQPSTDTQYF
TGCGCCAGCCGGGGACAGCCATCCACAGATACGCAGTATTTT
>TRBV18|.|TRBJ2-1|.
CASSEYQVQGGNEQFF
TGTGCCAGCTCGGAATACCAGGTCCAGGGGGGCAATGAGCAGTTCTTC
>TRBV4-3|.|TRBJ2-1|.
CASSHSNYNEQFF
TGCGCCAGCTCCCACTCTAACTACAATGAGCAGTTCTTC
>TRBV6-1|.|TRBJ2-7|.
CASSLGHRSYEQYF
TGTGCCAGCAGTTTGGGACACAGATCCTACGAGCAGTACTTC